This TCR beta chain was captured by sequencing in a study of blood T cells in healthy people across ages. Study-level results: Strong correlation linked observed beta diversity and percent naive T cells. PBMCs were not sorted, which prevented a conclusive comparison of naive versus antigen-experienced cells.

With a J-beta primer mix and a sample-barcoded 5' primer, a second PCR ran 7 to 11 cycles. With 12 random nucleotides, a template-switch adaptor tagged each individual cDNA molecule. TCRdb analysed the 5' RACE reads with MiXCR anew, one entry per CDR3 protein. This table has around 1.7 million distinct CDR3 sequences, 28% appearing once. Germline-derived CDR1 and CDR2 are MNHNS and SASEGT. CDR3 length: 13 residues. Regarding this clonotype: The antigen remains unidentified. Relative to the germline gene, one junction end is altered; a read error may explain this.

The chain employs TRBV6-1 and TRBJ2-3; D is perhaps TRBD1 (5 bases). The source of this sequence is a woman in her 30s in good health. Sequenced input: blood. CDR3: CASSDDSLDTQYF. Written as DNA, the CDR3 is TGTGCCAGCAGTGACGACAGCCTAGATACACAGTATTTT.